This T cell receptor beta chain was documented in a study of blood T cell repertoires in COVID-19. Study-wide background: Samples representing acute and convalescent COVID-19 were sourced from the United States, Italy and Spain. In each case, the material was cDNA or gDNA derived from T cells, B-cell-depleted T cells, or PBMCs.

The CDR3 length is 14 residues. CDR1 is LGHDT, CDR2 YNNKEL, per germline (reference sequence). V gave up 5 bases and J gave up 4 bases; unmatched junction bases: 7. Source study methods: The authors estimated nucleated cell counts from reference gene primer amplification. Produced via immunoSEQ multiplex PCR; TCRdb's table is partial and in-frame only. D and trimming were read from the DNA, whereas the V and J calls and clone size are those reported in that table. The sample has about 370,000 clones, around 90% seen once; the top ten hold approximately 7%. The clonotype comes from a young man with active or convalescent COVID-19. The rearrangement uses TRBV3-1 (or the pseudogene TRBV3-2) and TRBJ1-2, with 7 bases identical to TRBD1. Source material: peripheral blood. The CDR3 reads CASSVWDSGYGYTF. The DNA for the CDR3 is TGTGCCAGCAGCGTGTGGGACAGCGGCTATGGCTACACCTTC.